Listed below are T cell receptor beta chains from one sample, sequenced in a study of early T cells in non-severe SARS-CoV-2 infection. TCRdb re-derived calls from the 5' RACE reads in MiXCR, one entry per CDR3 protein. The table has 50,000 or so distinct CDR3 sequences, around 14% seen once; the top ten hold 10%. Sequences were obtained from whole blood. The receptors were gathered from an adult who was a healthcare worker with PCR-confirmed SARS-CoV-2 infection or an uninfected control (not recorded which). Both conserved end residues are part of each CDR3. Each record gives: J gene, V gene, D gene, clone size, CDR3 DNA, CDR3 protein. D genes are given only for firm matches. The size field is filled for only some rows; it gives once, few, many or a size class.

j_gene: TRBJ2-2
v_gene: TRBV12-3/TRBV12-4
d_gene: -
abundance: many
CDR3nt: TGTGCCAGCAGTTCGTCCGGGCGGGCCGGGGAGCTGTTTTTT
CDR3aa: CASSSSGRAGELFF

j_gene: TRBJ1-1
v_gene: TRBV6-1
d_gene: -
abundance: many
CDR3nt: TGTGCCAGCACCATGGAGGCAGTCACTGAAGCTTTCTTT
CDR3aa: CASTMEAVTEAFF

j_gene: TRBJ2-1
v_gene: TRBV7-7
d_gene: -
abundance: many
CDR3nt: TGTGCCAGCAGCCCGGGGGGCGCATACAATGAGCAGTTCTTC
CDR3aa: CASSPGGAYNEQFF

j_gene: TRBJ1-2
v_gene: TRBV5-1
d_gene: -
abundance: few
CDR3nt: TGCGCCAGCAGCTTGGGCGTTGTTACCGGCGGATATGGCTACACCTTC
CDR3aa: CASSLGVVTGGYGYTF

j_gene: TRBJ2-7
v_gene: TRBV28
d_gene: -
abundance: many
CDR3nt: TGTGCCAGCAGTTCGGACACCCCCTACGAGCAGTACTTC
CDR3aa: CASSSDTPYEQYF

j_gene: TRBJ2-3
v_gene: TRBV6-5
d_gene: TRBD2
abundance: -
CDR3nt: TGTGCCAGCGGGCGAAGGGCAGCGGGGGAGGATACGCAGTATTTT
CDR3aa: CASGRRAAGEDTQYF

j_gene: TRBJ1-4
v_gene: TRBV5-1
d_gene: -
abundance: many
CDR3nt: TGCGCCAGCAGCTTAGGATCCGGCGGGGGTAATGAAAAACTGTTTTTT
CDR3aa: CASSLGSGGGNEKLFF

j_gene: TRBJ2-1
v_gene: TRBV11-2
d_gene: -
abundance: -
CDR3nt: TGTGCCAGCAGCAAATACTCTAGCGCCAGCTCCTACAATGAGCAGTTCTTC
CDR3aa: CASSKYSSASSYNEQFF

j_gene: TRBJ2-3
v_gene: TRBV30
d_gene: TRBD2
abundance: many
CDR3nt: TGTGCCTGGAGTAAGGGACTAGCAACAGATACGCAGTATTTT
CDR3aa: CAWSKGLATDTQYF

j_gene: TRBJ1-1
v_gene: TRBV7-8
d_gene: -
abundance: few
CDR3nt: TGTGCCAGCAGCTCAGGGTTAGGAGCTGAAGCTTTCTTT
CDR3aa: CASSSGLGAEAFF

j_gene: TRBJ2-5
v_gene: TRBV12-3/TRBV12-4
d_gene: -
abundance: many
CDR3nt: TGTGCCAGCAGTCGCCTCCAGGGACATAGCCAAGAGACCCAGTACTTC
CDR3aa: CASSRLQGHSQETQYF

j_gene: TRBJ2-7
v_gene: TRBV29-1
d_gene: -
abundance: few
CDR3nt: TGCAGCGTTGAAGATGGAGGGGAAGAGCAGTACTTC
CDR3aa: CSVEDGGEEQYF

j_gene: TRBJ1-1
v_gene: TRBV5-1
d_gene: -
abundance: few
CDR3nt: TGCGCCAGCGGCATCGAGCGGTACACTGAAGCTTTCTTT
CDR3aa: CASGIERYTEAFF

j_gene: TRBJ2-2
v_gene: TRBV12-3/TRBV12-4
d_gene: TRBD1
abundance: -
CDR3nt: TGTGCCAGCAGCCCCTTCACAGGGGGCCTCACCGGGGAGCTGTTTTTT
CDR3aa: CASSPFTGGLTGELFF

j_gene: TRBJ2-7
v_gene: TRBV20-1
d_gene: TRBD1
abundance: many
CDR3nt: TGCAGTGCAGACTCCGGGACAGCCTACGAGCAGTACTTC
CDR3aa: CSADSGTAYEQYF

j_gene: TRBJ1-1
v_gene: TRBV10-3
d_gene: -
abundance: many
CDR3nt: TGTGCCATCAGTGAGGCCCCTGGCGGGATCGTGAACACTGAAGCTTTCTTT
CDR3aa: CAISEAPGGIVNTEAFF

j_gene: TRBJ1-2
v_gene: TRBV7-3
d_gene: -
abundance: many
CDR3nt: TGTGCCAGCAGCCCGGACACTAACTATGGCTACACCTTC
CDR3aa: CASSPDTNYGYTF

j_gene: TRBJ2-1
v_gene: TRBV29-1
d_gene: -
abundance: -
CDR3nt: TGCAGCGTTGTTACGGGATTCTCCTACAATGAGCAGTTCTTC
CDR3aa: CSVVTGFSYNEQFF

j_gene: TRBJ2-3
v_gene: TRBV27
d_gene: -
abundance: many
CDR3nt: TGTGCCAGCAGTCCCCAGACCCGAGAGGCAGATACGCAGTATTTT
CDR3aa: CASSPQTREADTQYF

j_gene: TRBJ2-7
v_gene: TRBV5-1
d_gene: TRBD1
abundance: -
CDR3nt: TGCGCCAGCAGCCCGGCCCGGGACAGTATGACCGAGCAGTACTTC
CDR3aa: CASSPARDSMTEQYF

j_gene: TRBJ2-1
v_gene: TRBV30
d_gene: TRBD2
abundance: -
CDR3nt: TGTGCCTGGAGTCCCGGGACTAGCAGAAATGAGCAGTTCTTC
CDR3aa: CAWSPGTSRNEQFF

j_gene: TRBJ1-1
v_gene: TRBV20-1
d_gene: -
abundance: many
CDR3nt: TGCAGTGCTAGAGATTACCAGGGTGCCCAATTCACTGAAGCTTTCTTT
CDR3aa: CSARDYQGAQFTEAFF

j_gene: TRBJ1-5
v_gene: TRBV5-5
d_gene: -
abundance: many
CDR3nt: TGTGCCAGCAGCTTGGAGGGTAGGCCCCAGCATTTT
CDR3aa: CASSLEGRPQHF

j_gene: TRBJ2-3
v_gene: TRBV4-1
d_gene: TRBD2
abundance: -
CDR3nt: TGCGCCAGCAGCCGGCGTGAATGGACAAGCGGGGGCCGCACAGATACGCAGTATTTT
CDR3aa: CASSRREWTSGGRTDTQYF

j_gene: TRBJ1-2
v_gene: TRBV5-1
d_gene: TRBD1
abundance: many
CDR3nt: TGCGCCAGCTCGAAATATGAGACAGGGGGTCAAGGCTACACCTTC
CDR3aa: CASSKYETGGQGYTF

j_gene: TRBJ1-2
v_gene: TRBV20-1
d_gene: -
abundance: many
CDR3nt: TGCAGTGCTAGGGGGAGGGGCGAATCATTAGCTAACTATGGCTACACCTTC
CDR3aa: CSARGRGESLANYGYTF

j_gene: TRBJ1-1
v_gene: TRBV5-1
d_gene: TRBD1
abundance: many
CDR3nt: TGCGCCAGCAGCTGGGGACAGGCGAACACCGAAGCTTTCTTT
CDR3aa: CASSWGQANTEAFF

j_gene: TRBJ2-5
v_gene: TRBV28
d_gene: -
abundance: -
CDR3nt: TGTGCCAGCAGTGAACGAGAGACCCAGTACTTC
CDR3aa: CASSERETQYF

j_gene: TRBJ2-7
v_gene: TRBV11-1
d_gene: TRBD2
abundance: -
CDR3nt: TGTGCCAGCAGCGGACCGGGACTAGAGGGCCTCGAGCAGTACTTC
CDR3aa: CASSGPGLEGLEQYF

j_gene: TRBJ2-5
v_gene: TRBV5-1
d_gene: -
abundance: many
CDR3nt: TGCGCCAGCAGCCAAGCTCCGGGACAACCCCAAGAGACCCAGTACTTC
CDR3aa: CASSQAPGQPQETQYF

j_gene: TRBJ2-1
v_gene: TRBV4-1
d_gene: TRBD2
abundance: -
CDR3nt: TGCGCCAGCAGCCGGGGGACTAGCGGGGGCCCCTCCTACAATGAGCAGTTCTTC
CDR3aa: CASSRGTSGGPSYNEQFF

j_gene: TRBJ2-7
v_gene: TRBV20-1
d_gene: TRBD2
abundance: -
CDR3nt: TGCAGTGCTGGAGAGCCTCTAGCGGCTGAGCAGTACTTC
CDR3aa: CSAGEPLAAEQYF

j_gene: TRBJ1-2
v_gene: TRBV18
d_gene: -
abundance: many
CDR3nt: TGTGCCAGCTCACCAAGCCAGGCCCTCTCCTATGGCTACACCTTC
CDR3aa: CASSPSQALSYGYTF

j_gene: TRBJ1-1
v_gene: TRBV6-5
d_gene: -
abundance: -
CDR3nt: TGTGCCAGCAGTAAATGGAACATTTCGAACACTGAAGCTTTCTTT
CDR3aa: CASSKWNISNTEAFF

j_gene: TRBJ2-7
v_gene: TRBV10-3
d_gene: -
abundance: many
CDR3nt: TGTGCCATCAAGGGGACCCGGGCCCGGGGAGACTACGAGCAGTACTTC
CDR3aa: CAIKGTRARGDYEQYF

j_gene: TRBJ2-7
v_gene: TRBV11-2
d_gene: -
abundance: -
CDR3nt: TGTGCCAGCAGTAACCGGGACCGCTCACCCTACGAGCAGTACTTC
CDR3aa: CASSNRDRSPYEQYF

j_gene: TRBJ2-6
v_gene: TRBV20-1
d_gene: -
abundance: -
CDR3nt: TGCAGTGCATACCAGGAGTCTGGGGCCAACGTCCTGACTTTC
CDR3aa: CSAYQESGANVLTF

j_gene: TRBJ1-6
v_gene: TRBV28
d_gene: TRBD1
abundance: many
CDR3nt: TGTGCCAGCAGTGGGGCGACAGGGTATAATTCACCCCTCCACTTT
CDR3aa: CASSGATGYNSPLHF

j_gene: TRBJ2-3
v_gene: TRBV7-6
d_gene: -
abundance: many
CDR3nt: TGTGCCAGCAGCTTCATCTTTGGTACGCAGTATTTT
CDR3aa: CASSFIFGTQYF

j_gene: TRBJ2-3
v_gene: TRBV29-1
d_gene: -
abundance: many
CDR3nt: TGCAGCGCCGGAGGGGGGCGCGGGGCAGATACGCAGTATTTT
CDR3aa: CSAGGGRGADTQYF

j_gene: TRBJ2-3
v_gene: TRBV28
d_gene: TRBD1
abundance: many
CDR3nt: TGTGCCAGCAGCGACAGGGTTCTCGCAGATACGCAGTATTTT
CDR3aa: CASSDRVLADTQYF

j_gene: TRBJ1-1
v_gene: TRBV4-1
d_gene: -
abundance: many
CDR3nt: TGCGCCAGCAGCCGGACAGCGAACACTGAAGCTTTCTTT
CDR3aa: CASSRTANTEAFF

j_gene: TRBJ2-1
v_gene: TRBV19
d_gene: TRBD2
abundance: many
CDR3nt: TGTGCCAGTAGCCTTAGCGGGGGGCTCTACAATGAGCAGTTCTTC
CDR3aa: CASSLSGGLYNEQFF

j_gene: TRBJ2-7
v_gene: TRBV27
d_gene: TRBD2
abundance: few
CDR3nt: TGTGCCAGCAGTTCTCCGGGACTAGCGGGAGTGCACGAGCAGTACTTC
CDR3aa: CASSSPGLAGVHEQYF

j_gene: TRBJ2-7
v_gene: TRBV27
d_gene: -
abundance: many
CDR3nt: TGTGCCAGCAGCTGGGGGAGCGCAAACGAGCAGTACTTC
CDR3aa: CASSWGSANEQYF

j_gene: TRBJ2-5
v_gene: TRBV29-1
d_gene: TRBD1
abundance: many
CDR3nt: TGCAGCGTGGGGACAGGGACAGAGACCCAGTACTTC
CDR3aa: CSVGTGTETQYF

j_gene: TRBJ1-5
v_gene: TRBV7-2
d_gene: -
abundance: few
CDR3nt: TGTGCCAGCAGCTTAGAGGCGGGACAGCCCCAGCATTTT
CDR3aa: CASSLEAGQPQHF

j_gene: TRBJ2-6
v_gene: TRBV28
d_gene: -
abundance: many
CDR3nt: TGTGCCAGCAGTTTAGGACTTAGCTCTGGGGCCAACGTCCTGACTTTC
CDR3aa: CASSLGLSSGANVLTF

j_gene: TRBJ2-1
v_gene: TRBV6-5
d_gene: -
abundance: -
CDR3nt: TGTGCCAGCAGTTACGAAGGGGGGATGTCCTACAATGAGCAGTTCTTC
CDR3aa: CASSYEGGMSYNEQFF